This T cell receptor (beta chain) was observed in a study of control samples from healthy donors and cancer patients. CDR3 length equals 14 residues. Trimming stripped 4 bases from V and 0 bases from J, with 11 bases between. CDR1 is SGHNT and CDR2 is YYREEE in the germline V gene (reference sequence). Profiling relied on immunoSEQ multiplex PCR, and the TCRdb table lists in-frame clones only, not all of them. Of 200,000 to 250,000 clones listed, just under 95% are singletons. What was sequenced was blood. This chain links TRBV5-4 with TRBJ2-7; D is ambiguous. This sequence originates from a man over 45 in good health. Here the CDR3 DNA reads TGTGCCAGCAGCCCACGCACGAGCTCCTACGAGCAGTACTTC. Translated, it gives CASSPRTSSYEQYF.